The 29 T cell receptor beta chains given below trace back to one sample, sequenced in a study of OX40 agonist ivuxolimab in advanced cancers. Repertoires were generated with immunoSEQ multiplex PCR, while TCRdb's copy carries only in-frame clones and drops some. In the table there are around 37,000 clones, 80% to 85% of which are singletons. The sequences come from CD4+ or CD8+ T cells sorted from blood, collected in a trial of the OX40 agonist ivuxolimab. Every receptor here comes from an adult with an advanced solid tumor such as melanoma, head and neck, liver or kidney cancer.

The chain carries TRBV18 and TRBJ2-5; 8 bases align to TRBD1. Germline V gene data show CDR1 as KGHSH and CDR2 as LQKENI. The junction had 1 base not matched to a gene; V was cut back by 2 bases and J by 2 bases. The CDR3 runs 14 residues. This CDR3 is CASSPRDRQETQYF. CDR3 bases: TGTGCCAGCTCACCAAGGGACAGGCAAGAGACCCAGTACTTC.

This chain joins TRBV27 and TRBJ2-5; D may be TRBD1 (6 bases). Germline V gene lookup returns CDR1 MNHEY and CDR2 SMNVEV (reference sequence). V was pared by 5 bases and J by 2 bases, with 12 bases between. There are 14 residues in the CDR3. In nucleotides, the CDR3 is TGTGCCAGCAGTCCACGGACAGCTCAAGAGACCCAGTACTTC. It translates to CASSPRTAQETQYF.

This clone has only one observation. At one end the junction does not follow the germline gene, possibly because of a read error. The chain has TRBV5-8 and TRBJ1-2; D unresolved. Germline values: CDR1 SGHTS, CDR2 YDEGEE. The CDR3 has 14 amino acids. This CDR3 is CASNLVFEFYGYTF. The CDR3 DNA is TGTGCCAGCAACTTGGTTTTCGAGTTTTATGGCTACACCTTC.

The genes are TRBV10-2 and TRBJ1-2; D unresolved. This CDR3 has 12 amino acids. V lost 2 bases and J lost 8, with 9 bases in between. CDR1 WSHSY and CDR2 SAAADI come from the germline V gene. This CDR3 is CASSERRDGYTF. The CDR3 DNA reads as TGCGCCAGCAGTGAGAGGAGAGACGGCTACACCTTC.

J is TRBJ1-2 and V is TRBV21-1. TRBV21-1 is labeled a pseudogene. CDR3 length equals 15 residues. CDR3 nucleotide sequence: TGTGCCAGCAGCAAAGTAATCCCATTAACCTATGGCTACACCTTC. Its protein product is CASSKVIPLTYGYTF.

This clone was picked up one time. The CDR3 reads CASRTSGRMGEQFF. CDR3 bases: TGTGCCAGTCGGACTAGCGGGAGGATGGGAGAGCAGTTCTTC. This chain links TRBV19 with TRBJ2-1, with 14 bases fitting TRBD2. The CDR3 totals 14 residues. V trimming: 8 bases; J trimming: 10 bases; junction bases outside the gene matches: 7. Germline-derived CDR1 and CDR2 are LNHDA and SQIVND (reference sequence).

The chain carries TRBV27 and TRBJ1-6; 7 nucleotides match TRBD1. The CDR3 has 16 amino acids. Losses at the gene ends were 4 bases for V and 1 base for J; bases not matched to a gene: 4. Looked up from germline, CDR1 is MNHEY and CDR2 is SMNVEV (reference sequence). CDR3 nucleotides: TGTGCCAGCAGTTCTGCACAGGGGTCCTATAATTCACCCCTCCACTTT. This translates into CASSSAQGSYNSPLHF.

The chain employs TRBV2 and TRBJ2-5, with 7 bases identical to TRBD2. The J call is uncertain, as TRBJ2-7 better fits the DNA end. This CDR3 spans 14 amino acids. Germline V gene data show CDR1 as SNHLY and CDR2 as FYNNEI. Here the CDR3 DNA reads TGTGCCAGTTCGGGGGGAGGGACGCCATACGAGCAGTACTTC. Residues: CASSGGGTPYEQYF.

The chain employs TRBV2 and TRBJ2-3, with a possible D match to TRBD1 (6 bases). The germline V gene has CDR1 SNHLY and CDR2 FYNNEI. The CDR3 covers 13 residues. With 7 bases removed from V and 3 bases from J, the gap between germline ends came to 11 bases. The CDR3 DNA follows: TGTGCCAGCAAAACAGGGTGGACAGATACGCAGTATTTT. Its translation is CASKTGWTDTQYF. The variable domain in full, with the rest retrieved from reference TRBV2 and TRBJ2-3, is EPEVTQTPSHQVTQMGQEVILRCVPISNHLYFYWYRQILGQKVEFLVSFYNNEISEKSEIFDDQFSVERPDGSNFTLKIRSTKLEDSAMYFCASKTGWTDTQYFGPGTRLTVL.

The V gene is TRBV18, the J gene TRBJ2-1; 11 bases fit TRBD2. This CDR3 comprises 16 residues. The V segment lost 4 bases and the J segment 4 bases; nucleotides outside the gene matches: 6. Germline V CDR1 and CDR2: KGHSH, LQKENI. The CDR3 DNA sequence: TGTGCCAGCTCACTTACTAGCGGGAGTGTTTACAATGAGCAGTTCTTC. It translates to CASSLTSGSVYNEQFF.

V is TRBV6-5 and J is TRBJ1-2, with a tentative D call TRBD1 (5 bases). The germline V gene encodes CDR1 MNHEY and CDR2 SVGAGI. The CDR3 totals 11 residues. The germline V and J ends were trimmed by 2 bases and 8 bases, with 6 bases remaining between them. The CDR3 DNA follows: TGTGCCAGCAGTTACCAGGGCGGCTACACCTTC. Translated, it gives CASSYQGGYTF.

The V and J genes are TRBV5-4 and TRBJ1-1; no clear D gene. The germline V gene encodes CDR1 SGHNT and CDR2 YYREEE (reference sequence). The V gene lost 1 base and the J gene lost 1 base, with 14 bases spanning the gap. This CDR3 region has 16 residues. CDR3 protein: CASSLIPSPENTEAFF. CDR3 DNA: TGTGCCAGCAGCTTGATCCCTAGTCCGGAGAACACTGAAGCTTTCTTT.

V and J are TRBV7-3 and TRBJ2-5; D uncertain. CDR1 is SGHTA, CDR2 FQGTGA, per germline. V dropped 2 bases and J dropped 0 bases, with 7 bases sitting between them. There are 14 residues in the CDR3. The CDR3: CASSLSGNQETQYF. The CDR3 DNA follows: TGTGCCAGCAGCTTATCCGGAAACCAAGAGACCCAGTACTTC.

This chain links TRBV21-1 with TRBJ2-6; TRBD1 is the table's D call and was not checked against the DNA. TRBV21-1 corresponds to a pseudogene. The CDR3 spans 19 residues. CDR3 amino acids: CASSKRWTGGKAGANVLTF. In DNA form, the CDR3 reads TGTGCCAGCAGCAAGAGGTGGACAGGGGGTAAGGCTGGGGCCAACGTCCTGACTTTC.

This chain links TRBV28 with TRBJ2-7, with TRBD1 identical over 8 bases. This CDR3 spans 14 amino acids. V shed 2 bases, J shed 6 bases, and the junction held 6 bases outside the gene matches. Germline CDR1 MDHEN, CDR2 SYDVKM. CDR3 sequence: CASSLGQGGREQYF. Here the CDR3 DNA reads TGTGCCAGCAGTTTAGGACAGGGCGGGCGCGAGCAGTACTTC.

CDR3 sequence reads: CAISEDKQTQYF. CDR3 bases: TGTGCCATCAGTGAGGACAAACAGACCCAGTACTTC. This rearrangement joins TRBV10-3 to TRBJ2-5; no firm D call. The CDR3 is made up of 12 amino acids. The V end lost 2 bases, the J end lost 6 bases, and 7 bases lay between the germline ends. Germline CDR1 reads ENHRY; CDR2 reads SYGVKD.

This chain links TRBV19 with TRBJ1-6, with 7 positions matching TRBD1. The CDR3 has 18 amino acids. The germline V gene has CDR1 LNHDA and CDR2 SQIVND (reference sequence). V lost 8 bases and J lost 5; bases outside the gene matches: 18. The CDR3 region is CASSILGTAAVNNSPLHF. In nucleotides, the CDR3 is TGTGCCAGTTCTATACTCGGGACAGCCGCCGTTAATAATTCACCCCTCCACTTT.

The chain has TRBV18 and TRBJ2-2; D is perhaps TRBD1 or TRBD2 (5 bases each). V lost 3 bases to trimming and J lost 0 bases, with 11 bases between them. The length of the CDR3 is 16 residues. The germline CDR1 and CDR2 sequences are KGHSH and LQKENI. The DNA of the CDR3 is TGTGCCAGCTCACCTAGGGACCGAGCGAACACCGGGGAGCTGTTTTTT. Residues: CASSPRDRANTGELFF.

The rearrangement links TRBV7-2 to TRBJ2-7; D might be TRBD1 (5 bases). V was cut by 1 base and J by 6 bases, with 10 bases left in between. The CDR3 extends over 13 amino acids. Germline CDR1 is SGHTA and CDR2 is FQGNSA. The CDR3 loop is CASSLVRDREQYF. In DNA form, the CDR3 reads TGTGCCAGCAGCTTAGTCAGGGATCGCGAGCAGTACTTC.

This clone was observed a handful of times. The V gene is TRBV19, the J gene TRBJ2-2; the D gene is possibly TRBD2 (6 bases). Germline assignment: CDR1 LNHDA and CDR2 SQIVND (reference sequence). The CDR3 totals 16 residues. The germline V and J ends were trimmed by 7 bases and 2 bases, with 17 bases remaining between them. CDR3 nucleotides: TGTGCCAGTACCCCAAGGGGCGGGGTAAACACCGGGGAGCTGTTTTTT. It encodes CASTPRGGVNTGELFF.

DNA for the CDR3: TGTGCCAGCAGAGCTACTAGCGGAAGGTACAATGAGCAGTTCTTC. It is translated as CASRATSGRYNEQFF. The chain recombines TRBV27 with TRBJ2-1; 8 nucleotides agree with TRBD2. V lost 6 bases and J lost 4; bases outside the gene matches: 8. Per the germline V gene, CDR1 is MNHEY and CDR2 is SMNVEV (reference sequence). The CDR3 spans 15 residues.

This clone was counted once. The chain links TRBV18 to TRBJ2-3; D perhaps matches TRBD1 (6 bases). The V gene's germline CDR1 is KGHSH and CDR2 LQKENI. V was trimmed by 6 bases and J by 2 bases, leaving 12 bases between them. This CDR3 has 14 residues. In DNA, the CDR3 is TGTGCCAGCTCCCTAGACAGGAACACAGATACGCAGTATTTT. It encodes CASSLDRNTDTQYF.

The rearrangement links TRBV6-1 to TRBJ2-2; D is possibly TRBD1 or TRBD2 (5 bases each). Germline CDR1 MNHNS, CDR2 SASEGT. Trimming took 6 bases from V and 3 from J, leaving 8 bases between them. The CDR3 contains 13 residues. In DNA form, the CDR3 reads TGTGCCAGCAGCGGGACGGACACCGGGGAGCTGTTTTTT. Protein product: CASSGTDTGELFF.

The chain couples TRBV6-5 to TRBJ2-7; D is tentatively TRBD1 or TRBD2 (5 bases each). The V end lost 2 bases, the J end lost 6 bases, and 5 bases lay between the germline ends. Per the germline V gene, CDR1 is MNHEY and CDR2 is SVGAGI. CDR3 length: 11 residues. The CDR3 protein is CASSYGGEQYF. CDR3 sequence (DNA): TGTGCCAGCAGTTACGGGGGCGAGCAGTACTTC.

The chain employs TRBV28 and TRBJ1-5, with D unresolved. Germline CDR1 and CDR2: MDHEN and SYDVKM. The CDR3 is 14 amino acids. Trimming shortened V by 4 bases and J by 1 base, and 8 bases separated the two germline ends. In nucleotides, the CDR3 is TGTGCCAGCAGTTCGATACTAAGCAATCAGCCCCAGCATTTT. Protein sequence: CASSSILSNQPQHF.

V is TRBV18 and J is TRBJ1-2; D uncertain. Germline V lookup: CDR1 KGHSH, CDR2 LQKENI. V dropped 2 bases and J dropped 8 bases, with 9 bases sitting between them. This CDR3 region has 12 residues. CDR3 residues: CASSPVRGGYTF. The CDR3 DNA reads TGTGCCAGCTCACCAGTCCGAGGGGGCTACACCTTC.

The CDR3 coding sequence is TGCAGTGCCCCAAATCGCGGTGAGCAGTTCTTC. As protein: CSAPNRGEQFF. This chain uses TRBV20-1 with TRBJ2-1; D unresolved. The V gene's germline CDR1 is DFQATT and CDR2 SNEGSKA (reference sequence). CDR3 length equals 11 residues. V lost 6 bases and J 9 bases, leaving 12 bases between the germline ends.

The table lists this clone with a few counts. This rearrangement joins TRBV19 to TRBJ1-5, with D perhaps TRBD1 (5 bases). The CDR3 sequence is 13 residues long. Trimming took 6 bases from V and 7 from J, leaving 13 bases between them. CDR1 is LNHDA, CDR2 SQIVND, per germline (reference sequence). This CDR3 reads CASSLQDLQPQHF. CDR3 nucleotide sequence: TGTGCCAGTAGCCTACAGGATCTACAGCCCCAGCATTTT.

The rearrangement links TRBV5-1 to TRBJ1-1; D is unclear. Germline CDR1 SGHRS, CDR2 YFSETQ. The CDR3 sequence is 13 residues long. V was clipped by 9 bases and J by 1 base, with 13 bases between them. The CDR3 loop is CATRYQSNTEAFF. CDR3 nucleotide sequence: TGCGCCACGAGGTACCAATCGAACACTGAAGCTTTCTTT.